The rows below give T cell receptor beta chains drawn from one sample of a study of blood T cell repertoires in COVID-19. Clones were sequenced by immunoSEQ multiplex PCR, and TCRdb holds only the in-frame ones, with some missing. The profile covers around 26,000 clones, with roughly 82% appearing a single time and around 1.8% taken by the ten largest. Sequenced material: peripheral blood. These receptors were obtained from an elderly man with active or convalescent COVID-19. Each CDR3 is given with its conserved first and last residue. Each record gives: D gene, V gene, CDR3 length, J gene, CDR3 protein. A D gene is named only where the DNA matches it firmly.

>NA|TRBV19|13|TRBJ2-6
CASSPSTDNVLTF
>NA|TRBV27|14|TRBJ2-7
CASSLAGGEYEQYF
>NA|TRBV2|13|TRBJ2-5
CASSEVKQETQYF
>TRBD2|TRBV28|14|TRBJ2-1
CASRVGLPTNEQFF
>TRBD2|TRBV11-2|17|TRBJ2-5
CASSKRLAGGPVETQYF
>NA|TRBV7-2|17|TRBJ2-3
CASSPPSWGRYTDTQYF
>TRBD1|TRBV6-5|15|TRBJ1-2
CASRLGVAGGTGYTF
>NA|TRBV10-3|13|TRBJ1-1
CAISARTDTEAFF
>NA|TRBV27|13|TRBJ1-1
CATQGVGNTEAFF
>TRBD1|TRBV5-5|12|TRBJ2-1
CASSRDRGEQFF
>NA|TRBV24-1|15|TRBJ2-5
CATSGNGAGWETQYF
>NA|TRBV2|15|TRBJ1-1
CASSLRLGGVTEAFF
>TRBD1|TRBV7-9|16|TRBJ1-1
CASSLVGTGSSTEAFF
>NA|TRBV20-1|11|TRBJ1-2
CSAFTVYGYTF
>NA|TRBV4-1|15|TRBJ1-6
CASSRTAAANSPLHF
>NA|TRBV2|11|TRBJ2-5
CASEREETQYF
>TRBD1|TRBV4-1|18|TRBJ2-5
CASSQTDSWTGGQETQYF
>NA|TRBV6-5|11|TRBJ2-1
CASSRMAEQFF
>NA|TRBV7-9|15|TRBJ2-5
CASSLVPSRQETQYF
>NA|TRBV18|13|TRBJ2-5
CASSPRGWETQYF
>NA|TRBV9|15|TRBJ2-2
CASSGEGVNTGELFF
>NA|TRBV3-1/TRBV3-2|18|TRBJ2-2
CASSPAPGRRGTTGELFF
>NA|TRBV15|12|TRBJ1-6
CATTLPGSPLHF
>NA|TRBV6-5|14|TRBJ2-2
CASRNRILTGELFF
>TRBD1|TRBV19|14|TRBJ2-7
CASSRQGSSYEQYF
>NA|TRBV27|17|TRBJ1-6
CASRVTYSSSYNSPLHF
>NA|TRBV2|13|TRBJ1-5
CASGNSYNQPQHF
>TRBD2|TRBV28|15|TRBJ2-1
CASSLLASGRNEQFF
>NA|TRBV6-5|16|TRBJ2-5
CASSYSHTLNSGAQYF
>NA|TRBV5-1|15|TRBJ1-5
CASSLSAGVNQPQHF
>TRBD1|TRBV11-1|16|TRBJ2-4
CASSPRDRGAKNIQYF
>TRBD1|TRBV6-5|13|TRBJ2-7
CASRLTGKHEQYF
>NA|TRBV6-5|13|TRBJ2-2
CASSLTPTGELFF
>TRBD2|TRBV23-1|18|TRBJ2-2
CASSQGRGGPPSTGELFF
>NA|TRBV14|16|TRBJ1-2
CASSHLRAGQNYGYTF
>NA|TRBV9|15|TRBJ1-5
CASSVDAGANQPQHF
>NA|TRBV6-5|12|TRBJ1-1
CASSGGGTEAFF
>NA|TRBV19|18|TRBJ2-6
CASSIWGTGSSGANVLTF